This TCR beta chain was retrieved from a study of blood T cell repertoires in COVID-19. Across the study: The samples span acute and convalescent COVID-19 from the United States, Italy and Spain. Sample material is recorded as cDNA or gDNA derived from T cells, B-cell-depleted T cells, or PBMCs.

In the authors' methods: Amplification from reference gene primers served as the basis for estimated nucleated cell counts. Here immunoSEQ multiplex PCR was the method, and the copy in TCRdb shows in-frame clones only, minus some. V and J calls and clone size are those listed in that table; D and trimming were worked out from the DNA. The data show tens of thousands of clones, with about 93% seen just once and more than 15% held by the top ten. Germline CDR1 SGHAT, CDR2 FQNNGV. The V gene end was trimmed by 4 bases and the J gene end by 3 bases; junction bases not matched to a gene: 5. This CDR3 is 16 amino acids long.

The chain employs TRBV11-2 and TRBJ1-4; 10 nucleotides align to TRBD1. The sequenced sample consisted of peripheral blood. This TCR derives from an elderly man with acute or convalescent COVID-19. CDR3 nucleotide sequence: TGTGCCAGCAGCTACGACAGGGGGCAAGCTAATGAAAAACTGTTTTTT. Its protein product is CASSYDRGQANEKLFF. The variable domain in full, completed from reference TRBV11-2 and TRBJ1-4, reads EAGVAQSPRYKIIEKRQSVAFWCNPISGHATLYWYQQILGQGPKLLIQFQNNGVVDDSQLPKDRFSAERLKGVDSTLKIQPAKLEDSAVYLCASSYDRGQANEKLFFGSGTQLSVL.